What follows describes a single TCR beta chain. What this receptor recognizes is not known. No much larger clonotype is one base removed from it; base qualities were not supplied. The germline V gene supplies CDR1 LGHNA and CDR2 YSLEER. Between the V and J ends, shortened by 2 bases and 5 bases respectively, the junction contains 10 bases. From cysteine to phenylalanine, the CDR3 is 13 amino acids long. Just the 39-base CDR3 DNA is kept, in frame starting at base 1. For repertoire sequencing, TCR beta CDR3 regions were amplified from RNA transcripts. The first round of RT-PCR was done with HTBI primers and the Qiagen OneStep RT-PCR kit, and was followed by a second round of multiplex PCR, then size selection and purification. The libraries underwent paired-end sequencing with 100 bp reads on an Illumina HiSeq2000. In the source study's methods: SOAPnuke was used to process the reads, throwing out any read that had adapters, had uncalled bases, had a mean Phred below 15, or lacked an exact constant-primer or identifier match. COPE v1.2.5 was used to merge high-quality paired reads. Unique nucleotide sequences were defined as clonotypes and aligned to IMGT TRB V, D and J references using MiTCR v1.1. Analysis was restricted to V-J combinations with a frequency above 0.0001, which covered 99% to 99.2% of repertoires. For each V-J combination, a TCR clonal expansion and chaos score was defined as the ratio of F50 clonal expansion to chaos observed in the TCRdist matrix. Welch's t-statistics and random forest were used to narrow the features down to about twelve V-J combinations, which were then fed into a naive Bayes classifier. The Morisita-Horn index was used to measure how similar the thyroid and blood repertoires were. Through fastp at Q25 and MiXCR, TCRdb rebuilt clones from the public reads, retaining in-frame beta chains. Every CDR3 protein is listed once, alongside the most common genes and DNA of its rows. V and J calls and clone size were set by TCRdb, not the authors. Counted in this sample were over a million distinct CDR3 sequences; 35% to 40% of them appeared once. In total, the top ten clones hold 8.5% to 14% of the sample.

This specimen belongs to a study of Graves' ophthalmopathy and Graves' hyperthyroidism (dated by TCRdb to the late 2010s). Regarding the research as a whole: Stable hyperthyroidism was defined as no progression to ophthalmopathy within 18 months of follow-up. TCR beta repertoire signatures were used to distinguish Graves' ophthalmopathy from Graves' hyperthyroidism and to predict progression to ophthalmopathy. To explore V-J signatures distinguishing ophthalmopathy from hyperthyroidism, a discovery set of under 110 patients (around 44 ophthalmopathy, around 55 stable hyperthyroidism) was enrolled. In roughly 6 hyperthyroidism patients, the T-cell repertoire of thyroid tissue was compared with the T-cell repertoire of blood. Following sample collection, hyperthyroidism patients were given methimazole at a starting dose of 30 mg daily, and ophthalmopathy patients were given high-dose intravenous methylprednisolone. An independent validation cohort comprised some 19 hyperthyroidism patients and some 16 patients who later progressed from hyperthyroidism to ophthalmopathy. In total, over 130 blood samples were TCR-sequenced: approximately 42 ophthalmopathy, some 80 hyperthyroidism and some 17 hyperthyroidism-to-ophthalmopathy patients.

Results the study describes overall, beyond this receptor: Ophthalmopathy was separated from stable hyperthyroidism by the 13-signature model with 85% to 90% sensitivity and roughly 83% specificity in cross-validation and with 80%/75% in the test set. Sample size was not predetermined statistically, and investigators were not blinded to group allocation. Most expanded thyroid clonotypes with a frequency above 0.001 also appeared in blood, which suggests that blood repertoires may reflect the immune response in the thyroid. In validation, the model predicted ophthalmopathy progression with about 64% sensitivity and 72.22% specificity; around twelve predicted patients were CT-confirmed with GO in a median of around 6.5 months.

Hyperthyroidism patients were newly diagnosed, were aged 18 to 65 years, and had a disease duration under 2 months. Patients were excluded if they had other autoimmune diseases, uncontrolled infections, pregnancy or lactation. Clinical symptoms, serum thyroxine, TRAb, thyroid ultrasound and orbital computed tomography were used for diagnosis. Trizol reagent was used to extract the total RNA, and its quality was then checked on an Agilent 2100 Bioanalyzer. The source material was peripheral blood or thyroid tissue (not recorded which). The receptor was isolated from an adult man with Graves' hyperthyroidism. The rearrangement joined TRBV4-3 to TRBJ2-7; there is no confident call for the D gene. The CDR3 sequence is CASSQLGSDEQYF. In nucleotide form, the sequence is TGCGCCAGCAGCCAATTAGGTTCGGACGAGCAGTACTTC.